This T cell receptor beta chain comes out of a study of T-cell memory formation after mild COVID-19. TCRdb passed the 5' RACE reads through MiXCR, listing each CDR3 protein once. The sample carries 400,000 or so distinct CDR3 sequences, 20% to 25% recorded once. The study, taken as a whole, reports: That cross-reactive memory joined was suggested by some responding clones appearing in pre-infection memory.

This clonotype occurred a few times. No antigen is known for it. Looked up from germline, CDR1 is SEHNR and CDR2 is FQNEAQ (reference sequence). Trimming removed 6 bases at V and 7 bases at J, with 15 bases between. The CDR3 length is 13 residues. Sequenced input: PBMCs or a T cell subset sorted from them (not recorded which). This receptor was identified in an adult woman who had mild COVID-19 (a few samples of this study predate the infection). Cell type and time point are not known. The V and J genes are TRBV7-9 and TRBJ1-1; a possible D gene is TRBD1 (5 bases). The CDR3 sequence: CASRLDSANEAFF. The DNA for the CDR3 is TGTGCCAGCAGACTAGACAGCGCAAATGAAGCTTTCTTT. The full variable domain, with the rest looked up from reference TRBV7-9 and TRBJ1-1, is DTGVSQNPRHKITKRGQNVTFRCDPISEHNRLYWYRQTLGQGPEFLTYFQNEAQLEKSRLLSDRFSAERPKGSFSTLEIQRTEQGDSAMYLCASRLDSANEAFFGQGTRLTVV.